Below are 27 T cell receptor beta chains sequenced from a single sample in a study of T cells expressing NK-cell markers. Each CDR3 protein gets one entry in TCRdb, which reprocessed the 5' RACE reads and gives no DNA. The listing contains over 350,000 distinct CDR3 sequences. Sequenced material: blood T cells: a sorted CD56 or NKG2C T cell subset, CD4+ or CD8+ T cells, or bulk PBMC T cells (not recorded which). These receptors were taken from a woman aged 50 to 65 in good health.

The genes are TRBV4-1 and TRBJ2-3; the D call from TCRdb, TRBD1, cannot be confirmed without DNA. CDR3 length equals 18 residues. Germline CDR1 and CDR2: MGHRA and YSYEKL. The CDR3 loop is CASSQRDPRDRAVDTQYF.

This chain's CDR3 is CASSEGIAGGPLGTQYF. The V gene is TRBV6-1, the J gene TRBJ2-5; TCRdb lists TRBD2, though no DNA is available to test this call. CDR1 MNHNS and CDR2 SASEGT come from the germline V gene. This CDR3 region has 17 residues.

This rearrangement joins TRBV7-9 to TRBJ1-2. Per the germline V gene, CDR1 is SEHNR and CDR2 is FQNEAQ (reference sequence). The CDR3 covers 15 residues. CDR3 residues: CASSFGGHPNYGYTF.

The chain has TRBV20-1 and TRBJ1-1. The CDR3 sequence is 13 residues long. Germline CDR1 and CDR2: DFQATT and SNEGSKA (reference sequence). CDR3 residues: CSATASMNTEAFF.

The chain combines TRBV5-1 with TRBJ2-6; no DNA is available, so the TRBD2 call from TCRdb remains unchecked. Germline V gives CDR1 SGHRS, CDR2 YFSETQ. The CDR3 contains 18 residues. CDR3: CASSSYSGRASGANVLTF.

The gene calls are TRBV5-1 and TRBJ2-7; TCRdb names TRBD2, which stays unverified in the absence of DNA. The CDR3 spans 13 residues. Looked up from germline, CDR1 is SGHRS and CDR2 is YFSETQ. The CDR3 sequence is CASGPIAGSEQYF.

The V and J genes are TRBV27 and TRBJ2-5; TCRdb's D gene call, TRBD2, goes unchecked for lack of DNA. Germline CDR1 is MNHEY and CDR2 is SMNVEV (reference sequence). This CDR3 has 15 residues. The CDR3 loop is CASSPRTRMMETQYF.

The chain couples TRBV5-1 to TRBJ2-5; checking the TCRdb D call of TRBD1 is not possible without DNA. The germline gives CDR1 SGHRS, CDR2 YFSETQ. The CDR3 runs 15 residues. This chain's CDR3 is CASSRPQGAQETQYF.

V and J are TRBV5-1 and TRBJ2-7; TCRdb proposes TRBD2, but this gene call is untestable without DNA. The CDR3 runs to 16 residues. CDR1 and CDR2 from the germline V gene are SGHRS and YFSETQ. The CDR3 here is CASSFLMLAGAGEQYF.

The chain combines TRBV3-1 with TRBJ2-3. CDR1 is LGHDT and CDR2 is YNNKEL in the germline V gene (reference sequence). The CDR3 contains 11 residues. CDR3 region: CASSQLDTQYF.

V and J are TRBV20-1 and TRBJ2-7; TCRdb reports TRBD1, a call that lacks DNA to check it against. Germline loops: CDR1 DFQATT, CDR2 SNEGSKA (reference sequence). The CDR3 is made up of 13 amino acids. The CDR3 sequence is CSADRTDTYEQYF.

The chain recombines TRBV29-1 with TRBJ2-3; as DNA is missing, the TRBD1 call by TCRdb cannot be tested. Germline CDR1 and CDR2: SQVTM and ANQGSEA. This CDR3 comprises 13 residues. Here the CDR3 reads CSVWGVETDTQYF.

CDR3 residues: CASSEPSGYNEQFF. The chain carries TRBV12-3 or TRBV12-4 and TRBJ2-1; no DNA is available, so the TRBD2 call from TCRdb remains unchecked. This CDR3 has 14 amino acids.

The chain employs TRBV27 and TRBJ2-7; TCRdb designates TRBD2, a call that cannot be tested without DNA. The CDR3 spans 12 residues. CDR1 is MNHEY and CDR2 is SMNVEV in the germline V gene (reference sequence). The CDR3 sequence is CASRKLDYEQYF.

The chain combines TRBV15 with TRBJ1-2. The CDR3 is 15 amino acids. The germline V gene encodes CDR1 LNHNV and CDR2 YYDKDF (reference sequence). CDR3 residues: CATSRDDEAYYGYTF.

The chain employs TRBV6-5 and TRBJ2-5. The germline CDR1 and CDR2 sequences are MNHEY and SVGAGI. CDR3 size: 14 residues. The CDR3 region is CASSYGLDMETQYF.

The chain combines TRBV11-2 with TRBJ2-1; TCRdb selects TRBD2, and the lack of DNA leaves this call unchecked. This CDR3 has 14 amino acids. Looked up from germline, CDR1 is SGHAT and CDR2 is FQNNGV. The CDR3 sequence: CASSLETSGYEQFF. Full variable domain (remainder filled in from reference TRBV11-2 and TRBJ2-1): EAGVAQSPRYKIIEKRQSVAFWCNPISGHATLYWYQQILGQGPKLLIQFQNNGVVDDSQLPKDRFSAERLKGVDSTLKIQPAKLEDSAVYLCASSLETSGYEQFFGPGTRLTVL.

This chain uses TRBV24-1 with TRBJ2-2; TCRdb reports TRBD1, a call that lacks DNA to check it against. The CDR3 is 14 amino acids. Germline V CDR1 and CDR2: KGHDR, SFDVKD. This chain's CDR3 is CATSDRAPAGELFF.

This CDR3 reads CASSLGQSSGNTIYF. The chain recombines TRBV5-1 with TRBJ1-3. The CDR3 is 15 residues long. CDR1 is SGHRS and CDR2 is YFSETQ in the germline V gene.

This chain joins TRBV29-1 and TRBJ2-2; absent DNA, TCRdb's TRBD1 call cannot be checked. The CDR3 loop spans 16 amino acids. CDR1 is SQVTM, CDR2 ANQGSEA, per germline. This CDR3 is CSVENRGDRASGELFF.

The V call is TRBV3-1, the J call TRBJ2-5; the D gene TCRdb calls, TRBD2, cannot be checked with no DNA. Germline V gene data show CDR1 as LGHDT and CDR2 as YNNKEL (reference sequence). There are 14 residues in the CDR3. CDR3: CASSHAVPQETQYF.

The chain carries TRBV12-3 or TRBV12-4 and TRBJ2-5; the D gene TCRdb calls, TRBD2, cannot be checked with no DNA. The CDR3 sequence is 13 residues long. This chain's CDR3 is CASKRTSQETQYF.

The chain is built from TRBV12-3 or TRBV12-4 and TRBJ2-3; lacking DNA, the TRBD2 call made by TCRdb goes unchecked. The CDR3 is 18 amino acids. This CDR3 is CASSFSPPSGSRADTQYF.

This chain links TRBV5-1 with TRBJ2-3; TCRdb's assignment of TRBD1 cannot be checked, as there is no DNA. CDR1 and CDR2 from the germline V gene are SGHRS and YFSETQ. This CDR3 has 17 amino acids. CDR3 in amino acids: CASSLILPGQGADTQYF.

The chain carries TRBV29-1 and TRBJ2-7; no DNA is available, so the TRBD1 call from TCRdb remains unchecked. The germline V gene has CDR1 SQVTM and CDR2 ANQGSEA. The CDR3 is 13 residues long. CDR3 sequence reads: CSVLGQGGHEQYF.

The chain couples TRBV5-6 to TRBJ2-1. The CDR3 consists of 16 residues. Germline V gene lookup returns CDR1 SGHDT and CDR2 YYEEEE. The CDR3 loop reads CASSLLGDPTYNEQFF.

The chain couples TRBV7-8 to TRBJ2-2; TCRdb's D call, TRBD1, is unchecked because there is no DNA. Per germline, CDR1 SGHVS and CDR2 FQNEAQ. The CDR3 totals 18 residues. The CDR3 sequence is CASSLRVRGQGGTGELFF.